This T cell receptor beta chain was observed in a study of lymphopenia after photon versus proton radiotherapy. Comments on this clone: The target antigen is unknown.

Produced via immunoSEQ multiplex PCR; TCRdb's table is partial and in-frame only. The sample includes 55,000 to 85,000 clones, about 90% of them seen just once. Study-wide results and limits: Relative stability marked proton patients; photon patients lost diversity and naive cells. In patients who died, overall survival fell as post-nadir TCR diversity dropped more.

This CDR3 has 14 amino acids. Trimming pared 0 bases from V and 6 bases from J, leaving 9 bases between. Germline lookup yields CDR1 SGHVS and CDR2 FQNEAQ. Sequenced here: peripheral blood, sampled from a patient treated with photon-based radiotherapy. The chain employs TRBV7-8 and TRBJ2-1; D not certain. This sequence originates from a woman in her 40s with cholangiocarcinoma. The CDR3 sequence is CASSLASAFNEQFF. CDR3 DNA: TGTGCCAGCAGCTTAGCGTCTGCGTTCAATGAGCAGTTCTTC.